These T cell receptor beta chains were read from a single sample in a study of cytomegalovirus exposure and HLA in healthy donors. Repertoires were generated with immunoSEQ multiplex PCR, while TCRdb's copy carries only in-frame clones and drops some. Among 95,000 to 150,000 clones listed, approximately 82% were seen once. Sequencing was done on a sample of PBMCs. The receptor set was obtained from a man between 18 and 35 years old in good health and CMV-seropositive. Each CDR3 is given with its conserved first and last residue. The D gene is left open where the match is weak. The listing skips clone size in some rows; elsewhere it reads once, few, many or a size class.

V gene: TRBV6-5; D gene: -; J gene: TRBJ2-7; clone size: -; CDR3 DNA: TGTGCCAGCATTAGGCAGGGGAGCCCCTACGAGCAGTACTTC; CDR3 protein: CASIRQGSPYEQYF
V gene: TRBV29-1; D gene: -; J gene: TRBJ1-1; clone size: -; CDR3 DNA: TGCAGCGTTGACCCCTCAGGGGCGATACAGGGCCGGAACACTGAAGCTTTCTTT; CDR3 protein: CSVDPSGAIQGRNTEAFF
V gene: TRBV5-6; D gene: -; J gene: TRBJ2-3; clone size: -; CDR3 DNA: TGTGCCAGCAGCTTAGAGCATGTTAGGGGGACCCCCACAGATACGCAGTATTTT; CDR3 protein: CASSLEHVRGTPTDTQYF
V gene: TRBV12-5; D gene: TRBD2; J gene: TRBJ2-1; clone size: few; CDR3 DNA: TGTGCTAGTGGTTCCCCGACTAGCGGGGACTCCAATGAGCAGTTCTTC; CDR3 protein: CASGSPTSGDSNEQFF
V gene: TRBV29-1; D gene: -; J gene: TRBJ1-2; clone size: -; CDR3 DNA: TGCAGGGGGGGGGACTACTATGGCTACACCTTC; CDR3 protein: CRGGDYYGYTF
V gene: TRBV9; D gene: TRBD2; J gene: TRBJ2-3; clone size: -; CDR3 DNA: TGTGCCAGCAGCCCCACTAGCGGGGGGCAAGATACGGGGTATTTT; CDR3 protein: CASSPTSGGQDTGYF
V gene: TRBV5-4; D gene: -; J gene: TRBJ1-5; clone size: -; CDR3 DNA: TGTGCCAGCAGCTCCGGACAGTTAAGCAATCAGCCCCAGCATTTT; CDR3 protein: CASSSGQLSNQPQHF
V gene: TRBV5-1; D gene: TRBD1; J gene: TRBJ1-1; clone size: -; CDR3 DNA: TGCGCCAGCAGCGCGACAGGGGGTGGCACTGAAGCTTTCTTT; CDR3 protein: CASSATGGGTEAFF
V gene: TRBV14; D gene: -; J gene: TRBJ2-3; clone size: -; CDR3 DNA: TGTGCCAGCAGCCAAGATTCATATACGCAGTATTTT; CDR3 protein: CASSQDSYTQYF
V gene: TRBV10-3; D gene: -; J gene: TRBJ2-5; clone size: -; CDR3 DNA: TGTGCCACCGCCTTACTTGAGGAGACCCAGTACTTC; CDR3 protein: CATALLEETQYF
V gene: TRBV13; D gene: -; J gene: TRBJ1-1; clone size: -; CDR3 DNA: TGTGCCAGCAGCTCCTACAGGAGCATGAACACTGAAGCTTTCTTT; CDR3 protein: CASSSYRSMNTEAFF
V gene: TRBV2; D gene: -; J gene: TRBJ2-1; clone size: -; CDR3 DNA: TGTGCCAGCAGTGAAGCTTCGGGGTTCTTC; CDR3 protein: CASSEASGFF
V gene: TRBV4-2; D gene: TRBD1; J gene: TRBJ1-1; clone size: -; CDR3 DNA: TGTGCCGGCACCATAGGAGCTAACAGGGGAGGTATCACTGAAGCTTTCTTT; CDR3 protein: CAGTIGANRGGITEAFF
V gene: TRBV2; D gene: -; J gene: TRBJ1-2; clone size: few; CDR3 DNA: TGTGCCAGCAGCCCTTTCACAGGGAGTTATGGCTACACCTTC; CDR3 protein: CASSPFTGSYGYTF